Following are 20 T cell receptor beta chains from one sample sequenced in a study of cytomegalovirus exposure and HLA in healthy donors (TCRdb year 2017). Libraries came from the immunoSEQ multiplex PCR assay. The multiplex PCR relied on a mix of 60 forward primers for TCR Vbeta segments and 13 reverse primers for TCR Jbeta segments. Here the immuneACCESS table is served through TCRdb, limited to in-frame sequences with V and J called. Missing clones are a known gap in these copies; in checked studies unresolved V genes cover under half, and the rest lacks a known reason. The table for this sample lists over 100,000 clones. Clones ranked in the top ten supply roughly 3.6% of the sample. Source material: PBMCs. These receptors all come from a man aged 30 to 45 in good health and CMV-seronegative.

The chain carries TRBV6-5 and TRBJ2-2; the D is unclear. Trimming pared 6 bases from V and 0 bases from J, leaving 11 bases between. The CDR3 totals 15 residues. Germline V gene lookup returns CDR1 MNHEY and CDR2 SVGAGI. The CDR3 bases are TGTGCCAGCAGACAAATTATCCCGAACACCGGGGAGCTGTTTTTT. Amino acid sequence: CASRQIIPNTGELFF.

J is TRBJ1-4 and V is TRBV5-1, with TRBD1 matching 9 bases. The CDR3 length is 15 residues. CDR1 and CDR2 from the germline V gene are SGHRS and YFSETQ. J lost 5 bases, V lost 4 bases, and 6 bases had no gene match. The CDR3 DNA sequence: TGCGCCAGCAGCAGAGAGGGACAGGGAAATGAAAAACTGTTTTTT. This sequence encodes CASSREGQGNEKLFF.

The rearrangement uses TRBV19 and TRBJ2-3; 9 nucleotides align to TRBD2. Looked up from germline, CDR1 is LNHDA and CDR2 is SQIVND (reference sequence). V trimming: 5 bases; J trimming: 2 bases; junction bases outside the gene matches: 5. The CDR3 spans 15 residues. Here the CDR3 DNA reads TGTGCCAGTAGTTATAGCGGGGGTAACACAGATACGCAGTATTTT. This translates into CASSYSGGNTDTQYF.

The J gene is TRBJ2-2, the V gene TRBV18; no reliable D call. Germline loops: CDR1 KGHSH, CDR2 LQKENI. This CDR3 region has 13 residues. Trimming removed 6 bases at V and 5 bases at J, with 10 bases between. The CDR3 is CASSATETGELFF. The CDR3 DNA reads TGTGCCAGCTCGGCTACAGAGACCGGGGAGCTGTTTTTT.

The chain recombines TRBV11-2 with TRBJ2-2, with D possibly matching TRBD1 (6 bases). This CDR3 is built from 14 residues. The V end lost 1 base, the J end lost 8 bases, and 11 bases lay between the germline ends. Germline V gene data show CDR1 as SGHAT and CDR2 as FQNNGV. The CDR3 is CASSLATGLGELFF. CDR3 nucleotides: TGTGCCAGCAGCTTAGCAACAGGGTTGGGGGAGCTGTTTTTT.

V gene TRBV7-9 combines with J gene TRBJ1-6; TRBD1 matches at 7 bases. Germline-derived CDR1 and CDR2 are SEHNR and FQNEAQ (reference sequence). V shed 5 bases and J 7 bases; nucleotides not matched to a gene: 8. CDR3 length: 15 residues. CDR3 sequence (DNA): TGTGCCAGCAGCAAAACCGGGACAGAAAATTCACCCCTCCACTTT. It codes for CASSKTGTENSPLHF. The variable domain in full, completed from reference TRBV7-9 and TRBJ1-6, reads DTGVSQNPRHKITKRGQNVTFRCDPISEHNRLYWYRQTLGQGPEFLTYFQNEAQLEKSRLLSDRFSAERPKGSFSTLEIQRTEQGDSAMYLCASSKTGTENSPLHFGNGTRLTVT.

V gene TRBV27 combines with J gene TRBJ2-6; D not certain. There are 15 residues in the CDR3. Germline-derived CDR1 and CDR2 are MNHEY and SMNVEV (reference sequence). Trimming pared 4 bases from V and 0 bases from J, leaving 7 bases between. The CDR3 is CASSSLSSGANVLTF. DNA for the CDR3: TGTGCCAGCAGTTCGCTAAGCTCTGGGGCCAACGTCCTGACTTTC.

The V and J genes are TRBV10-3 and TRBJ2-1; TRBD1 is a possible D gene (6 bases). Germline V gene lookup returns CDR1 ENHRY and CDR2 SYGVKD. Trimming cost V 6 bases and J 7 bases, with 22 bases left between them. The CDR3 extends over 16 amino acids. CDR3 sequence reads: CAISEMRTALGNEQFF. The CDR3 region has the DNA TGTGCCATCAGCGAGATGAGGACAGCCCTAGGTAATGAGCAGTTCTTC.

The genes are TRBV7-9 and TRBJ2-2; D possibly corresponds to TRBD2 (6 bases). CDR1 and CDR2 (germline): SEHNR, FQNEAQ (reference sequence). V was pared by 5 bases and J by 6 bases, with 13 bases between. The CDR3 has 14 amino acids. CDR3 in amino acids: CASSPTGGSGELFF. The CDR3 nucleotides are TGTGCCAGCAGCCCAACTGGGGGGTCCGGGGAGCTGTTTTTT.

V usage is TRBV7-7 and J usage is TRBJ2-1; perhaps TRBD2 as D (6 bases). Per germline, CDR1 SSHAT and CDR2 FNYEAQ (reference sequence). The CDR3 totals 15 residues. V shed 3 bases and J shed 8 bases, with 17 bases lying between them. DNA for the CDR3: TGTGCCAGCAGCTTTGGCGGGGCCACCCCGGATGAGCAGTTCTTC. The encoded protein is CASSFGGATPDEQFF.

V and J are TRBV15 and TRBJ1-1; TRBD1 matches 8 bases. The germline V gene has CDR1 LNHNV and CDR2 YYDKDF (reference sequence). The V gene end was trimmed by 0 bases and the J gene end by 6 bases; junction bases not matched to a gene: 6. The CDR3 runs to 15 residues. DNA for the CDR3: TGTGCCACCAGCAGAGATAACCAGGGACAGGCTGAAGCTTTCTTT. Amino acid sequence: CATSRDNQGQAEAFF. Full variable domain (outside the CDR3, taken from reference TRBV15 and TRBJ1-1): DAMVIQNPRYQVTQFGKPVTLSCSQTLNHNVMYWYQQKSSQAPKLLFHYYDKDFNNEADTPDNFQSRRPNTSFCFLDIRSPGLGDTAMYLCATSRDNQGQAEAFFGQGTRLTVV.

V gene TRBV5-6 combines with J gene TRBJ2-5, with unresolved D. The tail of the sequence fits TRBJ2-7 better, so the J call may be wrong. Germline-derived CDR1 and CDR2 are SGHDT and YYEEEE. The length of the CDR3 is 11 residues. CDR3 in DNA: TGTGCCAGCAGCTCCGTATCCGAGCAGTACTTC. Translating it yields CASSSVSEQYF.

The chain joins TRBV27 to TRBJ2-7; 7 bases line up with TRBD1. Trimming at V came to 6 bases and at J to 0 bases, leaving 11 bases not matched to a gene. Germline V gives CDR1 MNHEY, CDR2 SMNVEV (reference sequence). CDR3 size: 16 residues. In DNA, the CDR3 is TGTGCCAGCAGCTCAAGGGGGCCGAGGGGCTCCTACGAGCAGTACTTC. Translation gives CASSSRGPRGSYEQYF.

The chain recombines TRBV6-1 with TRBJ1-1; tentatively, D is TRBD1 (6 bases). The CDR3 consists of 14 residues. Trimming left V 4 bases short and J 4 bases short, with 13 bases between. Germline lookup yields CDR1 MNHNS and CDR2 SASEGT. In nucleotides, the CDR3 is TGTGCCAGCAGTGTCAGGGGAAGAAGCACTGAAGCTTTCTTT. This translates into CASSVRGRSTEAFF.

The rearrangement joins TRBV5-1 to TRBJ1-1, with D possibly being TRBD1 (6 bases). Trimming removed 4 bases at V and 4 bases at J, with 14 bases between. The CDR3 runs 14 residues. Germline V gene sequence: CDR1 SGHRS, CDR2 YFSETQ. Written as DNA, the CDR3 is TGCGCCAGCAGCCCACACAGGGAAGGCACTGAAGCTTTCTTT. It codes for CASSPHREGTEAFF. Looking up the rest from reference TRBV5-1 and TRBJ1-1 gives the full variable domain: KAGVTQTPRYLIKTRGQQVTLSCSPISGHRSVSWYQQTPGQGLQFLFEYFSETQRNKGNFPGRFSGRQFSNSRSEMNVSTLELGDSALYLCASSPHREGTEAFFGQGTRLTVV.

The CDR3 sequence is CASSPRRQGRQTQYF. The DNA for the CDR3 is TGTGCCAGCAGCCCCCGCCGACAGGGGCGGCAGACCCAGTACTTC. The chain joins TRBV14 to TRBJ2-5, with 8 bases matching TRBD1. This CDR3 has 15 residues. The germline V gene has CDR1 SGHDN and CDR2 FVKESK. V shed 4 bases and J 6 bases; nucleotides not matched to a gene: 10.

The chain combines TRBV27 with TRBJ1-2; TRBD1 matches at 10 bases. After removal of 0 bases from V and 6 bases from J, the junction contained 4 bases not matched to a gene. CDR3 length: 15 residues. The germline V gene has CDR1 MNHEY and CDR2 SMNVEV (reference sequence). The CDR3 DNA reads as TGTGCCAGCAGTTTATCTCCCGGGACAGGGGATGGCTACACCTTC. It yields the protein CASSLSPGTGDGYTF.

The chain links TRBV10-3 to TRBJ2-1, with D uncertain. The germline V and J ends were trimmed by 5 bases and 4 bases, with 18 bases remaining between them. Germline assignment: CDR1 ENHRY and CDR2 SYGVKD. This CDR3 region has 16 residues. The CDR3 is CAISSGTERTYNEQFF. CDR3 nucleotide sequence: TGTGCCATCAGTAGTGGCACCGAGCGCACTTACAATGAGCAGTTCTTC.

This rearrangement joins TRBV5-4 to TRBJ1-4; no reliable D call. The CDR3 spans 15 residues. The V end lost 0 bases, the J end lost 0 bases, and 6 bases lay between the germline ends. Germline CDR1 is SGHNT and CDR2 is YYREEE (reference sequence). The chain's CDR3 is CASSLGPATNEKLFF. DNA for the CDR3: TGTGCCAGCAGCTTGGGTCCTGCAACTAATGAAAAACTGTTTTTT. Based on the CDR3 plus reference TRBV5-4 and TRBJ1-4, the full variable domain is ETGVTQSPTHLIKTRGQQVTLRCSSQSGHNTVSWYQQALGQGPQFIFQYYREEENGRGNFPPRFSGLQFPNYSSELNVNALELDDSALYLCASSLGPATNEKLFFGSGTQLSVL.

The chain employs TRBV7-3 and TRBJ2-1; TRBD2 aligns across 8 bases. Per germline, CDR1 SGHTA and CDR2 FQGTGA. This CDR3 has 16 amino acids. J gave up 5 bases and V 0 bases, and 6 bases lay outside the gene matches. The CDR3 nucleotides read TGTGCCAGCAGCTTAACGGTAGCGGGGATAAACAATGAGCAGTTCTTC. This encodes CASSLTVAGINNEQFF.